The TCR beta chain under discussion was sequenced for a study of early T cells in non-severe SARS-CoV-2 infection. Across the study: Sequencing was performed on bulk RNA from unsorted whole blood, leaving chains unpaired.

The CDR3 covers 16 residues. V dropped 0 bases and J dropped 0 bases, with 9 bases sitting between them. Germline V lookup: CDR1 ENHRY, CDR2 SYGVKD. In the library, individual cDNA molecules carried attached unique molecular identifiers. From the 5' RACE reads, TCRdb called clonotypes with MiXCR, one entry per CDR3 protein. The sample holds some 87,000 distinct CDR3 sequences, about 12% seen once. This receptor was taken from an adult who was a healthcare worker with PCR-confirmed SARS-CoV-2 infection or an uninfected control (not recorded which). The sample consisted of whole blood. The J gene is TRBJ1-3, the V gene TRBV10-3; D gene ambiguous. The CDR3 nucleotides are TGTGCCATCAGTGAGTCGTGGGCGACCTCTGGAAACACCATATATTTT. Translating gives CAISESWATSGNTIYF.